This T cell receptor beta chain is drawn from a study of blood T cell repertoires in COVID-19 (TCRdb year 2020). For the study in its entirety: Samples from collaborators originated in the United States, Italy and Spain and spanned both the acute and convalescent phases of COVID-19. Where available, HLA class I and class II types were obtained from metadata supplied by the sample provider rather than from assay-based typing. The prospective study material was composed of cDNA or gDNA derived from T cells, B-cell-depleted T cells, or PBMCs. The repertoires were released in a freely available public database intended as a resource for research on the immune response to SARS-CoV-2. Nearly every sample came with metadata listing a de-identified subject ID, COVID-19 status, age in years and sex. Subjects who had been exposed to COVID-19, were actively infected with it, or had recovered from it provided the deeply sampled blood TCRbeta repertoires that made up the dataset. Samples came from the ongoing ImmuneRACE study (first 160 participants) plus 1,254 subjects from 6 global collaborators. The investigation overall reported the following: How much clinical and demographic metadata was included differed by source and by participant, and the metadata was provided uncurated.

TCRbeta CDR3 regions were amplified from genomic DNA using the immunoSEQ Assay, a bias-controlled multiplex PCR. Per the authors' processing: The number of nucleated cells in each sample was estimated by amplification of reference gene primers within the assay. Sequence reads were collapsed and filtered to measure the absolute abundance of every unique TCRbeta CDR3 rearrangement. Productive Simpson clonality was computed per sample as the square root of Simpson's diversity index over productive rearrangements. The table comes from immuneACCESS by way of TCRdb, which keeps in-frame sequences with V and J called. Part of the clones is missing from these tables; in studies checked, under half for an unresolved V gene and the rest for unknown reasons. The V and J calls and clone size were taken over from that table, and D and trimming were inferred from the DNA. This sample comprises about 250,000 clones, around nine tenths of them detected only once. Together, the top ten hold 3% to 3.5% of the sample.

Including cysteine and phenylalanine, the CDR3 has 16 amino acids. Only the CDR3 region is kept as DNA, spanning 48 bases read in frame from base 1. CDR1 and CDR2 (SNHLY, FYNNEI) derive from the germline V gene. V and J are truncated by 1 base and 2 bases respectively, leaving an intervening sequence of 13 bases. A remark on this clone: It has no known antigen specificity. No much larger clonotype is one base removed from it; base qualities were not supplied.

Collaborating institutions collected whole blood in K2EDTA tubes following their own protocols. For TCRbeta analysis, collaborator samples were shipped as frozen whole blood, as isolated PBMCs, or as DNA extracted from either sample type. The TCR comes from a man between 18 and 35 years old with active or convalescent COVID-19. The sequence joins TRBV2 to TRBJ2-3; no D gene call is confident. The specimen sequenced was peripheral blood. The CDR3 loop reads CASSEVRVLNTDTQYF. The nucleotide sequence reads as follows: TGTGCCAGCAGTGAAGTACGGGTTCTTAACACAGATACGCAGTATTTT.